The rows below give T cell receptor beta chains drawn from one sample of a study of shared clonotypes between healthy human individuals. Sequencing was performed with immunoSEQ multiplex PCR; in TCRdb, only in-frame clones are kept and a portion is missing. In the table there are 2 million to 2.5 million clones, around 90% of which are singletons. Sequencing was done on a sample of naive CD4+ T cells from PBMCs. The receptors stem from a man aged 18 to 29 in good health. Some clones in this sample may be carry-over from other donors' samples. Both conserved end residues are trimmed from each CDR3.

V	J	CDR3
TRBV18	TRBJ2-7	ASSPPSGRARTGEQY
TRBV27	TRBJ1-1	ASSFSAMNTEAF
TRBV7-9	TRBJ2-7	ASSPRDPYEQY
TRBV11-2	TRBJ2-2	ASSFLLNPGQGDGELF
TRBV7-3	TRBJ2-4	ASSRGRENIQY
TRBV6-6	TRBJ2-3	ASSLEAGVGTQY
TRBV12-5	TRBJ2-3	ASGLVGGDTQY
TRBV9	TRBJ2-3	ASSAGQGGPDTQY
TRBV2	TRBJ1-1	ASSAQGTEAF
TRBV6-5	TRBJ1-2	ASSPSRGAGGYT
TRBV14	TRBJ2-1	ASSQGEDNEQF
TRBV7-3	TRBJ2-5	ASSRSQPGGQY
TRBV2	TRBJ2-3	ASSGAITDTQY
TRBV7-9	TRBJ2-7	ASSARTSAVYEQY
TRBV6-1	TRBJ2-7	ASRKDDGNYEQY
TRBV10-3	TRBJ2-7	AIKGSYEQY
TRBV5-1	TRBJ2-2	ASSPGQGATGELF
TRBV29-1	TRBJ1-4	SVVIGSTNEKLF
TRBV4-1	TRBJ2-1	ASSSYGTPYNEQF
TRBV6-5	TRBJ2-7	ASSYVQGWATYEQY
TRBV10-3	TRBJ2-2	AISEGTGAGELF
TRBV11-1	TRBJ1-1	ASSLGRGETEAF
TRBV9	TRBJ2-1	ASSVAGTDNEQF
TRBV5-4	TRBJ2-7	ASSLDGQEPYEQY
TRBV6-5	TRBJ1-2	ASSYSGGDYGYT
TRBV27	TRBJ2-7	ASSPTGQGWYEQY
TRBV27	TRBJ1-2	ASSLWSTHGYT
TRBV27	TRBJ2-1	ASSRRQREPYNEQF